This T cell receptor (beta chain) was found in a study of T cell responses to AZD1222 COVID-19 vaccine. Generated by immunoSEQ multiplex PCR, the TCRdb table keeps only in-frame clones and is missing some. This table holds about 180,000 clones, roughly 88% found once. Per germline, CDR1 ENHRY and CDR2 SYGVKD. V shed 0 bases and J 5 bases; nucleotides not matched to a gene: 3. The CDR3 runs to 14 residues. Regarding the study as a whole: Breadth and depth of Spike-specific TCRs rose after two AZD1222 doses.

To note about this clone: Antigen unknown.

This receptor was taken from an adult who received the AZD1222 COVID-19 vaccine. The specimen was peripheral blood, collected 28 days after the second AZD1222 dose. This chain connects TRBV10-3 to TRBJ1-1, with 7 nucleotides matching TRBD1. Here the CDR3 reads CAISESGGETEAFF. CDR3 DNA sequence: TGTGCCATCAGTGAGTCAGGGGGCGAGACTGAAGCTTTCTTT.